This entry lists 15 T cell receptor beta chains sequenced from one sample in a study of radiotherapy plus CTLA-4 blockade in lung cancer. Repertoires were generated with immunoSEQ multiplex PCR, while TCRdb's copy carries only in-frame clones and drops some. The data show about 99,000 clones, roughly 88% seen once. The sequenced sample was peripheral blood, obtained from a patient treated with radiotherapy plus ipilimumab. Receptor source: a human donor with non-small cell lung cancer that progressed on radiotherapy plus ipilimumab.

The chain joins TRBV12-5 to TRBJ2-1; possible D gene TRBD2, 5 bases. This CDR3 has 14 amino acids. The V and J ends lost 2 bases and 6 bases respectively, with 11 bases between them. CDR1 and CDR2 (germline): LGHNT, FRNRAP. The CDR3 DNA sequence: TGTGCTAGTGGTTTGCGGACTGGAATCAATGAGCAGTTCTTC. It specifies CASGLRTGINEQFF.

CDR3: CASSIGTGSTDTQYF. The CDR3 nucleotides are TGTGCCAGCAGCATAGGGACAGGGAGCACAGATACGCAGTATTTT. V gene TRBV7-9 combines with J gene TRBJ2-3; 9 positions match TRBD1. V lost 5 bases, J lost 0 bases, and 3 bases stayed unmatched. The germline V gene has CDR1 SEHNR and CDR2 FQNEAQ (reference sequence). The CDR3 sequence is 15 residues long. Drawing the rest from reference TRBV7-9 and TRBJ2-3, the complete variable domain is DTGVSQNPRHKITKRGQNVTFRCDPISEHNRLYWYRQTLGQGPEFLTYFQNEAQLEKSRLLSDRFSAERPKGSFSTLEIQRTEQGDSAMYLCASSIGTGSTDTQYFGPGTRLTVL.

As DNA, the CDR3 is TGTGCCAGCAGCCAGGACATCTCCTACAATGAGCAGTTCTTC. Protein: CASSQDISYNEQFF. J is TRBJ2-1 and V is TRBV6-1, with D possibly being TRBD1 (5 bases). The CDR3 runs to 14 residues. Germline V gene sequence: CDR1 MNHNS, CDR2 SASEGT. With 6 bases removed from V and 0 bases from J, the gap between germline ends came to 9 bases.

The CDR3: CASSYSGRSYGYTF. In DNA, the CDR3 is TGTGCCAGCAGTTACTCAGGCCGCTCTTATGGCTACACCTTC. V and J are TRBV6-5 and TRBJ1-2; D remains unclear. V was shortened by 0 bases and J by 5 bases, with 10 bases between the two germline ends. The CDR3 runs to 14 residues. Germline CDR1 and CDR2: MNHEY and SVGAGI.

This chain joins TRBV2 and TRBJ2-5, with D perhaps given as TRBD1 or TRBD2 (5 bases each). The CDR3 contains 13 residues. The germline V gene encodes CDR1 SNHLY and CDR2 FYNNEI. Trimming shortened V by 5 bases and J by 4 bases, and 11 bases separated the two germline ends. CDR3 sequence: CASSSTRGETQYF. CDR3 coding DNA: TGTGCCAGCAGTAGCACTAGGGGAGAGACCCAGTACTTC.

This clone was detected a few times. The V gene is TRBV10-1, the J gene TRBJ2-1; D may match TRBD1 or TRBD2 (5 bases each). This CDR3 contains 15 residues. The germline V gene has CDR1 WNHNN and CDR2 SYGVQD (reference sequence). Deletions cut 4 bases from V and 8 bases from J, with 18 bases between. CDR3 protein: CASSAGTLGFDEQFF. The CDR3 nucleotides are TGCGCCAGCAGTGCCGGGACCCTAGGCTTTGATGAGCAGTTCTTC.

Only one count was recorded for this clone. The chain combines TRBV2 with TRBJ1-5, with a weak D call TRBD1 (6 bases). Germline assignment: CDR1 SNHLY and CDR2 FYNNEI. V was trimmed by 3 bases and J by 6 bases, leaving 12 bases between them. The CDR3 loop spans 14 amino acids. CDR3: CASSDSGGGQPQHF. The CDR3 nucleotides read TGTGCCAGCAGTGACTCGGGGGGCGGTCAGCCCCAGCATTTT. The complete variable domain, with remaining parts taken from reference TRBV2 and TRBJ1-5, reads EPEVTQTPSHQVTQMGQEVILRCVPISNHLYFYWYRQILGQKVEFLVSFYNNEISEKSEIFDDQFSVERPDGSNFTLKIRSTKLEDSAMYFCASSDSGGGQPQHFGDGTRLSIL.

The chain recombines TRBV10-3 with TRBJ1-5, with 10 bases lining up with TRBD1. This CDR3 region has 17 residues. Trimming at V came to 2 bases and at J to 2 bases, leaving 6 bases not matched to a gene. Germline CDR1 and CDR2: ENHRY and SYGVKD. CDR3 nucleotide sequence: TGTGCCATCAGTGAGATGGGACAGGGGATTGGCAATCAGCCCCAGCATTTT. Its protein product is CAISEMGQGIGNQPQHF.

The chain employs TRBV12-5 and TRBJ2-2; a possible D gene is TRBD1 (5 bases). CDR3 length: 14 residues. V was trimmed by 6 bases and J by 7 bases, leaving 15 bases between them. Germline lookup yields CDR1 LGHNT and CDR2 FRNRAP. The CDR3 sequence is CASGPQGFGGELFF. CDR3 sequence (DNA): TGTGCTAGTGGACCGCAGGGTTTCGGCGGGGAGCTGTTTTTT.

This rearrangement joins TRBV5-1 to TRBJ2-3, with D tentatively TRBD1 (6 bases). V dropped 3 bases and J dropped 7 bases, with 18 bases sitting between them. The CDR3 has 15 residues. The V gene's germline CDR1 is SGHRS and CDR2 YFSETQ. CDR3 nucleotide sequence: TGCGCCAGCAGCTCTAGAGGACAGATCGTAAATACGCAGTATTTT. This translates into CASSSRGQIVNTQYF.

The chain has TRBV15 and TRBJ2-5, with TRBD2 matching over 11 bases. The J segment lost 1 base and the V segment lost 4 bases, leaving 5 bases of the junction unmatched. The CDR3 is 16 amino acids. CDR1 and CDR2 (germline): LNHNV, YYDKDF (reference sequence). The CDR3 DNA reads TGTGCCACCAGCAAGACTAGCGGGATGTTCCAAGAGACCCAGTACTTC. This encodes CATSKTSGMFQETQYF.

The DNA for the CDR3 is TGTGCCAGCTCCGACCTGGGGGCTCCGGGACACCCGTACGAGCAGTACTTC. Protein: CASSDLGAPGHPYEQYF. The chain has TRBV18 and TRBJ2-7; tentatively, D is TRBD1 (6 bases). Germline lookup yields CDR1 KGHSH and CDR2 LQKENI. V lost 6 bases and J 4 bases, leaving 25 bases between the germline ends. The CDR3 loop spans 17 amino acids. Full variable domain (outside the CDR3, taken from reference TRBV18 and TRBJ2-7): NAGVMQNPRHLVRRRGQEARLRCSPMKGHSHVYWYRQLPEEGLKFMVYLQKENIIDESGMPKERFSAEFPKEGPSILRIQQVVRGDSAAYFCASSDLGAPGHPYEQYFGPGTRLTVT.

The chain couples TRBV5-4 to TRBJ2-7, with TRBD2 matching 13 bases. The CDR3 contains 16 residues. V dropped 3 bases and J dropped 2; count of bases not matched to a gene: 5. Germline values: CDR1 SGHNT, CDR2 YYREEE (reference sequence). CDR3 nucleotide sequence: TGTGCCAGCAGCTACCCCGGGACTAGCGGGACCTACGAGCAGTACTTC. Its translation: CASSYPGTSGTYEQYF.

The CDR3 DNA reads TGTGCCAGCAGTGGAAGGCTAGCGTCTGCCGGGGAGCTGTTTTTT. Amino acid sequence: CASSGRLASAGELFF. The rearrangement links TRBV2 to TRBJ2-2, with D perhaps TRBD2 (6 bases). Trimming left V 4 bases short and J 6 bases short, with 15 bases between. Germline loops: CDR1 SNHLY, CDR2 FYNNEI. This CDR3 comprises 15 residues.

This clone appeared a single time. The chain is built from TRBV15 and TRBJ1-5, with D possibly matching TRBD1 (6 bases). The CDR3 totals 15 residues. V was cut by 0 bases and J by 6 bases, with 12 bases left in between. Germline V gene sequence: CDR1 LNHNV, CDR2 YYDKDF (reference sequence). The CDR3 sequence is CATSRDYGGGQPQHF. The CDR3 DNA follows: TGTGCCACCAGCAGAGATTACGGAGGGGGTCAGCCCCAGCATTTT.